Described below is a single T cell receptor (beta chain) sequence and its context. The assay was immunoSEQ multiplex PCR, and TCRdb's table has in-frame clones only and misses some. The table has 150,000 or so clones, around 90% seen once; the top ten hold about 1%. The record originates from a study of T cell responses to AZD1222 COVID-19 vaccine. Between the trimmed V and J ends, which lost 6 bases and 4 bases, there was a span of 18 bases. The CDR3 loop spans 15 amino acids. Germline V lookup: CDR1 SNHLY, CDR2 FYNNEI. This TCR was recovered from an adult who received the AZD1222 COVID-19 vaccine. Here the sequenced sample was peripheral blood, taken 28 days after the second AZD1222 dose. The chain links TRBV2 to TRBJ2-5; D may be TRBD2 (6 bases). CDR3 sequence: CASRETVSRGETQYF. In nucleotides, the CDR3 is TGTGCCAGCAGAGAGACAGTCTCGCGGGGAGAGACCCAGTACTTC.